The source of this T cell receptor beta chain is a study of T-cell reconstitution after alpha-beta-depleted transplantation in children. In this sample, this clonotype turned up a few times. Unique molecular identifiers were used in preparing the TCRbeta library. TCRdb reprocessed the PCR reads with MiXCR, giving one entry per CDR3 protein. The sample lists some 340,000 distinct CDR3 sequences; approximately 10% were seen once. There are 15 residues in the CDR3. The junction had 12 bases not matched to a gene; V was cut back by 2 bases and J by 10 bases. Germline CDR1 SGHRS, CDR2 YFSETQ. The source is a human donor who donated a stem cell graft to a child with acute lymphoblastic leukemia. This chain links TRBV5-1 with TRBJ1-1; 9 bases map to TRBD1. The source material was PBMCs from the stem cell graft donor, sampled from the stem cell graft. The CDR3 sequence is CASSFGTGQTVGAFF. Written as DNA, the CDR3 is TGCGCCAGCAGCTTCGGGACAGGGCAAACAGTTGGAGCTTTCTTT.